This T cell receptor (beta chain) was retrieved from a study of cytomegalovirus exposure and HLA in healthy donors (dated by TCRdb to about 2017). Turning to the overall study: According to an earlier analysis of a few hundred of the donors, some 170 million T cells yielded some 110 million unique TCR beta sequences and about 300 Gb of sequence data. An early release covering just under 650 HLA-typed donors comprised about 320 gigabases of sequencing data and roughly 86 million unique TCR sequences. Of the 300 to 450 genotyped donors, roughly 76% were placed in the genetic ancestry cluster associated with self-reported Caucasian donors. The aim of the study was to test whether cataloging public T cell receptors could identify signatures of past pathogen exposure. The study profiled the T cell repertoires of approximately 700 subjects by immunosequencing and related them to cytomegalovirus serostatus. A separate validation cohort of roughly 110 different subjects was used in addition to the 666-subject first cohort. High-throughput TCR immunosequencing, statistical association of individual TCRs with disease status, and machine learning were combined to predict cytomegalovirus infection status. A later analysis re-examined previously published TCR beta repertoires from roughly 650 donors and added high-resolution HLA genotyping to investigate patterns of TCR occurrence. Rather than using new phenotypic data, the later analysis identified candidate immune exposures from TCR beta sequences and from how often those sequences occurred across donors. An earlier analysis of around 580 of the donors used high-throughput TCR beta sequencing to judge whether each TCR beta V gene segment behaved as functional or pseudogenic. Alongside the repertoire data, information on donor age, sex, ethnicity and CMV serostatus was compiled. A later genetic analysis took genome-wide SNP genotypes for about three fifths of the 666 donors and used that subset as a discovery cohort. Every repertoire in the discovery cohort had been generated on one and the same sequencing platform. HLA typing included class I and class II loci at four-digit resolution. Typing coverage differed by locus: A, B, C, DRB1 and DQB1 were typed in roughly 620-630 donors, DQA1 in about 500, DPA1 in around 600, and DPB1 in around 440. Because of strong linkage in the cohort, roughly five DR-DQ haplotypes were treated as single units for association and clustering. Among some 410 genotyped donors of the cohort, an average of about 240,000 unique TCR beta nucleotide sequences were sequenced per donor, roughly a sixth of them non-productive.

The cohort consisted of approximately 690 healthy bone marrow donors. All cohort members were sampled while nominally healthy, although unrecorded immune exposures were likely present. The donor was CMV seronegative and belonged to the group of more than 300 seronegative cohort members. Every donor gave a peripheral blood sample, and the peripheral blood mononuclear cells from that sample were used for TCR beta sequencing. The Qiagen DNeasy Blood Extraction Kit was used to extract genomic DNA from the blood cell samples. To note about this clone: Its target antigen remains unknown. No base quality values were provided; no much bigger clone lies one nucleotide off.

Per the germline V gene, SGHRS is the CDR1 and YFSETQ is the CDR2. The CDR3, from cysteine to phenylalanine, totals 14 residues. The retained sequence is limited to the CDR3, 42 bases, with the frame set at the first base. The V end gives up 3 bases and the J end 5 bases, leaving 7 bases in the junction not matched to a gene. Here is what the overall study found, with its caveats: An association between a missense DCLRE1C variant and V-gene and J-gene trimming of TCR beta chains was found in a later genetic analysis and replicated in an independent cohort. According to a later analysis, parvovirus B19, influenza, CMV and Epstein-Barr virus appeared linked to several top co-occurrence clusters. Because some donors lacked HLA typing at each locus, the association tests relied only on the typed subset. According to a later analysis, most CMV-associated TCR beta chains appeared to be HLA-restricted, and the HLA associations seemed to be driven largely by CMV exposure. Across donors, most TCR sequences were observed very rarely, whereas some public TCRs were present in many individuals. At a false discovery rate of 0.05, a later analysis linked under 20,000 TCR beta sequences to specific HLA alleles. The presence/absence analyses assumed that sequencing depth was roughly uniform across donors, and that assumption may not be true. When HLA alleles, especially DR and DQ, strongly co-occurred, attributing TCR associations to individual alleles was difficult. In vitro tests confirmed that a few of the cytomegalovirus-associated TCR beta chains recognize cytomegalovirus antigens. The classifier was reported to diagnose cytomegalovirus status with high specificity and sensitivity in both the original and validation cohorts. In a later analysis, HLA-associated TCR beta chains showed more clonal expansion and lower generation probabilities than non-associated chains that were equally common. A group of highly shared sequence variants was considered likely to be a technical artifact of the sequencing pipeline. Seventeen rarely observed V segments, including chromosome 9 orphons, were excluded from the earlier analysis of just under 600 of the donors because counts were too low. In the study, roughly 160 TCR beta chains were listed as associated with cytomegalovirus. Immune exposure information for the cohort was limited to CMV serostatus. Compared with the 666-donor mean, donors in an Asian-associated ancestry cluster had fewer N-insertions in productive TCRs, according to a later genetic analysis. It was suggested by the authors that the approach could potentially be generalized to other disease states and immunological phenotypes. A further reported finding was that TCR beta sequences accurately predicted the HLA-A and HLA-B alleles for most subjects in the first cohort. An earlier analysis of approximately 600 of the donors showed that most TCR beta V segments appeared in productive rearrangements either about 87% or about 30% of the time, which broadly matched IMGT annotations. Correlated functional status among segregating V segments might be attributable to linkage disequilibrium, but an unknown experimental factor could not be ruled out. Some IMGT-functional V segments, including TRBV6-2 and TRBV6-3, could not be distinguished by the 87-base-pair reads and were therefore excluded. A later analysis found that TCR association rates varied across HLA loci, with DRB1 alleles showing the most associated TCRs and HLA-C alleles the fewest. In this cohort, only TCR beta chains were sequenced, and detectable features were limited by the absence of alpha or paired-chain data.

Libraries were built with the immunoSEQ multiplex PCR assay. For the multiplex PCR, a mixture combining 60 forward primers for TCR Vbeta segments and 13 reverse primers for TCR Jbeta segments was used. The CDR3 region of rearranged TCR beta genes was amplified from genomic DNA by a multiplex PCR assay. The amplified TCR beta libraries were sequenced on the Illumina HiSeq System as 87-base-pair reads. The study's own analysis went as follows. Across the 666 repertoires, a later analysis counted approximately 75 million unique TCR beta chains, some 11 million of which were shared by at least two donors. A nearest-neighbor algorithm error-corrected the raw reads and collapsed the reads into unique sequences, merging closely related sequences to remove PCR and sequencing errors. CDR3 sequences were aligned to IMGT reference sequences to assign V, D and J gene segments. For a sequence to be retained, a match of at least six nucleotides to both a V gene segment and a J gene segment was required. Rearrangements were called productive when the CDR3 lacked stop codons and stayed in frame with V and J; all others were non-productive. Following IMGT convention, CDR3 was defined as the stretch from the second conserved V-encoded cysteine up to the conserved J-encoded phenylalanine. The earlier analysis of a few hundred of the donors excluded sequences that lacked an unambiguous match to a single V gene segment. In an earlier analysis of approximately 590 of the donors, V segments were called functional above 56.7% productive rearrangements and were called segregating when the between-donor standard deviation exceeded 5%. A statistical classification framework was built to diagnose cytomegalovirus status from the catalog of TCR beta chain sequences. A later analysis assigned V and J genes by comparing TCR nucleotide sequences with IMGT/GENE-DB human TR gene sequences. Using the TCRdist pipeline, a later analysis assigned CDR3 sequences along with most-parsimonious VDJ recombination scenarios. In a later analysis, each TCR beta chain was defined by its CDR3 amino acid sequence together with its V-gene family, and reads lacking a unique V-gene family were excluded. To address suspected cross-contamination and a sequencing artifact, a later analysis removed a few hundred highly shared, low-generation-probability nucleotide sequences. For each public chain, a later analysis derived a clonal expansion index from normalized ranks of inferred template counts within each repertoire. In a later analysis, generation probabilities were computed with a VDJ recombination model fitted to out-of-frame rearrangements, and the resulting probabilities were checked against IGoR. In a later analysis, hypergeometric tests were used to score TCR-TCR, TCR-HLA and TCR-CMV co-occurrence, with a repertoire-size bias correction applied to TCR pairs. A later analysis estimated false discovery rates by permuting HLA or CMV assignments 20 times. In a later analysis, co-occurring TCRs were grouped with DBSCAN, and TCRdist sequence similarity was added when clustering was performed within HLA-allele-positive subsets. For co-occurrence clustering, repertoires with fewer than 30,000 or more than 120,000 public chains were excluded, along with a handful of repertoires with anomalous nucleotide sharing. TCRdb holds this immuneACCESS table with in-frame rearrangements only. Some clones are missing; in checked studies, unresolved V genes explain under half, and the rest has no known cause. D and trimming come from the DNA, and the V and J calls and clone size come from that table. The sample table contains some 190,000 clones; only one count was recorded for approximately 84% of them. 2.9% of the sample comes from the top ten.

Sample: PBMCs. This TCR was sampled from a female donor in good health and CMV-seronegative. The chain is encoded by TRBV5-1 joined to TRBJ1-2, with 7 bases aligning to TRBD1. The CDR3 loop reads CASSYTGDPYGYTF. The DNA sequence is TGCGCCAGCAGCTACACAGGGGACCCGTATGGCTACACCTTC.